Shown below are 20 T cell receptor beta chains from a single sample sequenced in a study of blood T cell repertoires in COVID-19. TCRdb's table, derived via immunoSEQ multiplex PCR, lists solely in-frame clones and lacks some. The table lists some 320,000 clones, under 95% of them singletons. The sequencing sample was made of PBMCs or T cells enriched from blood (not recorded which). Receptors originate from a man aged 55-75 years who had recovered from COVID-19.

The genes are TRBV7-9 and TRBJ1-1; D gene unclear. Germline CDR1 and CDR2: SEHNR and FQNEAQ (reference sequence). Deletions cut 0 bases from V and 0 bases from J, with 11 bases between. The CDR3 is made up of 16 amino acids. The DNA of the CDR3 is TGTGCCAGCAGCTTAGCGCATCAGCGGATGAACACTGAAGCTTTCTTT. Protein: CASSLAHQRMNTEAFF.

V is TRBV28 and J is TRBJ2-2; the match to TRBD2 covers 9 bases. Trimming cost V 10 bases and J 5 bases; bases outside gene matches: 8. The CDR3 runs to 14 residues. Germline V gene lookup returns CDR1 MDHEN and CDR2 SYDVKM. CDR3 residues: CATLAGVRTGELFF. For the CDR3, the DNA is TGTGCCACCTTAGCGGGAGTCCGAACCGGGGAGCTGTTTTTT.

The chain combines TRBV11-2 with TRBJ2-7; 9 bases are shared with TRBD1. Germline CDR1 is SGHAT and CDR2 is FQNNGV. V trimming: 4 bases; J trimming: 6 bases; junction bases outside the gene matches: 10. The CDR3 consists of 15 residues. CDR3 protein: CASSSIRDRAVEQYF. The CDR3, as DNA: TGTGCCAGCAGCTCGATCCGGGACAGGGCCGTCGAGCAGTACTTC.

The chain has TRBV7-2 and TRBJ2-1; 11 nucleotides match TRBD1. The CDR3 is 14 residues long. The V gene end was trimmed by 5 bases and the J gene end by 8 bases; junction bases not matched to a gene: 5. In germline, CDR1 is SGHTA, CDR2 FQGNSA. The CDR3 reads CASSPDRGRYEQFF. For the CDR3, the DNA is TGTGCCAGCAGCCCGGACAGGGGGCGGTATGAGCAGTTCTTC.

The V call is TRBV7-9, the J call TRBJ2-2; no firm D call. This CDR3 comprises 14 residues. Trimming removed 1 base at V and 3 bases at J, with 6 bases between. Germline V gene data show CDR1 as SEHNR and CDR2 as FQNEAQ (reference sequence). DNA of the CDR3: TGTGCCAGCAGCTTAGTACTCCACACCGGGGAGCTGTTTTTT. This codes for CASSLVLHTGELFF.

V is TRBV19 and J is TRBJ1-3, with D tentatively TRBD1 (6 bases). This CDR3 is built from 15 residues. Trimming left V 3 bases short and J 0 bases short, with 9 bases between. Germline V gene sequence: CDR1 LNHDA, CDR2 SQIVND (reference sequence). CDR3 region: CASSIGQYSGNTIYF. The CDR3 bases are TGTGCCAGTAGTATCGGACAGTACTCTGGAAACACCATATATTTT.

The J gene is TRBJ2-1, the V gene TRBV5-8; tentative D call: TRBD2 (5 bases). This CDR3 contains 14 residues. Germline loops: CDR1 SGHTS, CDR2 YDEGEE. V dropped 1 base and J dropped 4 bases, with 9 bases sitting between them. CDR3 protein: CASSLKRGYNEQFF. CDR3 DNA: TGTGCCAGCAGCTTGAAACGGGGTTACAATGAGCAGTTCTTC.

The table lists this clone with a count of one. J is TRBJ2-5 and V is TRBV5-1; 12 bases agree with TRBD2. The ends lost 3 bases at V and 0 bases at J; junction bases unmatched: 3. This CDR3 comprises 16 residues. Germline-derived CDR1 and CDR2 are SGHRS and YFSETQ. The CDR3 DNA reads as TGCGCCAGCAGCTCTGGACTAGCGGGACACCAAGAGACCCAGTACTTC. Protein: CASSSGLAGHQETQYF.

The chain carries TRBV11-3 and TRBJ1-1; D uncertain. In germline, CDR1 is SGHNT, CDR2 YENEEA. The V end was cut by 3 bases, the J end by 5 bases, with 7 bases between. The CDR3 is made up of 12 amino acids. This CDR3 is CASSFTGTEAFF. As DNA, the CDR3 is TGTGCCAGCAGCTTCACGGGGACTGAAGCTTTCTTT.

This chain uses TRBV3-1 (or the pseudogene TRBV3-2) with TRBJ1-2; a possible D gene is TRBD1 (5 bases). CDR3 size: 15 residues. CDR1 LGHDT and CDR2 YNNKEL come from the germline V gene (reference sequence). V was clipped by 1 base and J by 2 bases, with 11 bases between them. CDR3 protein: CASSQGWGRNYGYTF. The DNA for the CDR3 is TGTGCCAGCAGCCAAGGTTGGGGCCGGAACTATGGCTACACCTTC.

The V call is TRBV5-6, the J call TRBJ1-2; D possibly corresponds to TRBD1 (5 bases). The germline gives CDR1 SGHDT, CDR2 YYEEEE. This CDR3 comprises 15 residues. V was clipped by 4 bases and J by 4 bases, with 17 bases between them. CDR3 sequence: CASSANGAWLYGYTF. As DNA, the CDR3 is TGTGCCAGCAGCGCAAATGGGGCATGGCTCTATGGCTACACCTTC.

This clone appeared a few times. In nucleotides, the CDR3 is TGCGCCAGCACCCCTCGGGGGGGCGGGTCCAGCACAGATACGCAGTATTTT. This sequence encodes CASTPRGGGSSTDTQYF. The J gene is TRBJ2-3, the V gene TRBV5-1, with 8 positions matching TRBD2. Trimming cost V 6 bases and J 0 bases; bases outside gene matches: 12. The CDR3 sequence is 17 residues long. Germline V gene data show CDR1 as SGHRS and CDR2 as YFSETQ.

CDR3 region: CASSYSDTYEQYF. CDR3 DNA: TGTGCCAGCAGTTACTCGGACACCTACGAGCAGTACTTC. The chain combines TRBV6-2 or TRBV6-3 with TRBJ2-7; D perhaps matches TRBD1 (5 bases). Germline CDR1 MNHEY, CDR2 SVGEGT. The CDR3 runs 13 residues. Trimming stripped 0 bases from V and 2 bases from J, with 5 bases between.

The chain carries TRBV19 and TRBJ1-5, with 7 bases that match TRBD1. CDR1 is LNHDA, CDR2 SQIVND, per germline (reference sequence). J lost 0 bases, V lost 5 bases, and 7 bases had no gene match. This CDR3 is built from 16 residues. Written as DNA, the CDR3 is TGTGCCAGTAGTTGGACAGGTGCGTATAGCAATCAGCCCCAGCATTTT. This sequence encodes CASSWTGAYSNQPQHF.

The chain recombines TRBV27 with TRBJ2-3; 9 nucleotides match TRBD1. Germline CDR1 is MNHEY and CDR2 is SMNVEV (reference sequence). This CDR3 contains 16 residues. The J segment lost 5 bases and the V segment lost 4 bases, leaving 10 bases of the junction unmatched. The CDR3 loop is CASSSRTGAIIDTQYF. Written as DNA, the CDR3 is TGTGCCAGCAGTTCCCGGACAGGGGCTATTATAGATACGCAGTATTTT.

The V gene is TRBV19, the J gene TRBJ1-3, with 9 bases lining up with TRBD1. The V gene's germline CDR1 is LNHDA and CDR2 SQIVND (reference sequence). V dropped 5 bases and J dropped 4; count of bases not matched to a gene: 12. The CDR3 has 17 residues. The CDR3 here is CASSPHRGRFSGNTIYF. CDR3 DNA sequence: TGTGCCAGTAGTCCTCACAGGGGGCGATTTTCGGGAAACACCATATATTTT.

This clone came up a few times. V gene TRBV18 combines with J gene TRBJ2-3, with 10 bases identical to TRBD2. The CDR3 runs to 19 residues. V shed 1 base, J shed 0 bases, and the junction held 10 bases outside the gene matches. CDR1 is KGHSH and CDR2 is LQKENI in the germline V gene. The CDR3 spells CASSPQGIMTSGSTDTQYF. In nucleotides, the CDR3 is TGTGCCAGCTCACCACAGGGGATAATGACTAGCGGGAGCACAGATACGCAGTATTTT. Drawing the rest from reference TRBV18 and TRBJ2-3, the complete variable domain is NAGVMQNPRHLVRRRGQEARLRCSPMKGHSHVYWYRQLPEEGLKFMVYLQKENIIDESGMPKERFSAEFPKEGPSILRIQQVVRGDSAAYFCASSPQGIMTSGSTDTQYFGPGTRLTVL.

The J gene is TRBJ1-1, the V gene TRBV5-1, with 11 bases lining up with TRBD1. With 3 bases clipped from V and 2 bases from J, the junction kept 3 bases outside the gene matches. Germline V CDR1 and CDR2: SGHRS, YFSETQ. The CDR3 extends over 15 amino acids. The chain's CDR3 is CASSWGTGGNTEAFF. The DNA for the CDR3 is TGCGCCAGCAGCTGGGGGACAGGGGGAAACACTGAAGCTTTCTTT.

This chain connects TRBV5-1 to TRBJ2-1, with 10 bases lining up with TRBD2. The germline CDR1 and CDR2 sequences are SGHRS and YFSETQ. The CDR3 has 16 residues. The V segment lost 1 base and the J segment 4 bases; nucleotides outside the gene matches: 5. The CDR3: CASSLTLAGEYNEQFF. The CDR3 nucleotides are TGCGCCAGCAGCTTGACCCTAGCGGGAGAATACAATGAGCAGTTCTTC.

This chain uses TRBV5-4 with TRBJ1-4; D perhaps matches TRBD1 (6 bases). This CDR3 is 15 amino acids long. The ends were cut back, 3 bases at V and 4 bases at J, with 13 bases in the middle. Looked up from germline, CDR1 is SGHNT and CDR2 is YYREEE (reference sequence). CDR3 in DNA: TGTGCCAGCAGCTCTACAGGGCAGGGTAATGAAAAACTGTTTTTT. It is translated as CASSSTGQGNEKLFF. The whole variable domain, remainder taken from reference TRBV5-4 and TRBJ1-4, is ETGVTQSPTHLIKTRGQQVTLRCSSQSGHNTVSWYQQALGQGPQFIFQYYREEENGRGNFPPRFSGLQFPNYSSELNVNALELDDSALYLCASSSTGQGNEKLFFGSGTQLSVL.